The 24 T cell receptor beta chains reported below all come from one sample, sequenced in a study of blood T cell repertoires in COVID-19 (dated by TCRdb to 2020 to 2022). The receptor library was made with the immunoSEQ multiplex PCR assay. As stored in TCRdb, this immuneACCESS dataset retains in-frame rearrangements with V and J assigned. A fraction of the clones does not appear; measured against another copy, unresolved V genes explain less than half of the discrepancy, and the remainder lacks a known reason. The sample table lists about 39,000 clones, approximately 87% of them with a count of one. The ten largest clonotypes hold 24% of the sample. The sequenced sample consisted of peripheral blood. These TCRs come from a man between 50 and 59 years old with active or convalescent COVID-19.

This sequence joins TRBV7-2 and TRBJ2-2, with a tentative D call TRBD1 (5 bases). The CDR3 runs to 15 residues. Germline loops: CDR1 SGHTA, CDR2 FQGNSA. Between the trimmed V and J ends, which lost 1 base and 6 bases, there was a span of 12 bases. CDR3 sequence (DNA): TGTGCCAGCAGCTTAGTAGGCAGGGTCTCCGGGGAGCTGTTTTTT. Encoded protein: CASSLVGRVSGELFF.

In its sample, this clone was seen once. The CDR3 sequence is CASSLSRGAGETQYF. In nucleotides, the CDR3 is TGTGCCAGCAGCCTCTCGCGGGGGGCAGGAGAGACCCAGTACTTC. The chain couples TRBV7-3 to TRBJ2-5; 8 bases are a match to TRBD2. V shed 5 bases and J 4 bases; nucleotides not matched to a gene: 9. This CDR3 spans 15 amino acids. Germline CDR1 is SGHTA and CDR2 is FQGTGA.

The rearrangement uses TRBV11-3 and TRBJ2-1; possible D gene TRBD1, 6 bases. V gave up 5 bases and J gave up 0 bases, with 14 bases separating them. This CDR3 has 16 residues. The germline V gene has CDR1 SGHNT and CDR2 YENEEA. In DNA form, the CDR3 reads TGTGCCAGCAGCCGAGACAGGCTGAGCTCCTACAATGAGCAGTTCTTC. It yields the protein CASSRDRLSSYNEQFF.

The chain links TRBV5-8 to TRBJ2-1; D not resolved. The CDR3 covers 12 residues. The germline gives CDR1 SGHTS, CDR2 YDEGEE. With 4 bases removed from V and 4 bases from J, the gap between germline ends came to 6 bases. The CDR3 loop reads CASSPQYNEQFF. The CDR3 region has the DNA TGTGCCAGCAGCCCACAATACAATGAGCAGTTCTTC.

J is TRBJ1-5 and V is TRBV2; TRBD1 might be the D (6 bases). In germline, CDR1 is SNHLY, CDR2 FYNNEI. The CDR3 extends over 19 amino acids. With 1 base removed from V and 4 bases from J, the gap between germline ends came to 23 bases. CDR3 protein: CASSEVGQGIGGANQPQHF. CDR3 nucleotides: TGTGCCAGCAGTGAAGTGGGGCAGGGTATAGGGGGGGCTAATCAGCCCCAGCATTTT.

The rearrangement links TRBV6-1 to TRBJ1-3; D ambiguous. Germline values: CDR1 MNHNS, CDR2 SASEGT. This CDR3 contains 14 residues. The V gene lost 1 base and the J gene lost 4 bases, with 8 bases spanning the gap. The CDR3 DNA follows: TGTGCCAGCAGTGAAGGGGCACGGGGAAACACCATATATTTT. Protein: CASSEGARGNTIYF.

This chain uses TRBV28 with TRBJ1-5; perhaps TRBD1 as D (5 bases). The V gene's germline CDR1 is MDHEN and CDR2 SYDVKM. The germline V and J ends were trimmed by 3 bases and 4 bases, with 10 bases remaining between them. There are 14 residues in the CDR3. The CDR3 loop reads CASSLVGRNQPQHF. CDR3 in DNA: TGTGCCAGCAGTTTGGTGGGGCGGAATCAGCCCCAGCATTTT. Full variable domain (remainder filled in from reference TRBV28 and TRBJ1-5): DVKVTQSSRYLVKRTGEKVFLECVQDMDHENMFWYRQDPGLGLRLIYFSYDVKMKEKGDIPEGYSVSREKKERFSLILESASTNQTSMYLCASSLVGRNQPQHFGDGTRLSIL.

J is TRBJ2-7 and V is TRBV5-1; D unresolved. Germline-derived CDR1 and CDR2 are SGHRS and YFSETQ. The CDR3 is 15 residues long. The V and J ends lost 0 bases and 0 bases respectively, with 10 bases between them. The CDR3 sequence is CASSLDGRSSYEQYV. The CDR3 DNA is TGCGCCAGCAGCTTGGACGGTAGGAGCTCCTACGAGCAGTACGTC.

The table lists this clone with a count of one. V is TRBV19 and J is TRBJ2-7; tentatively, D is TRBD1 (5 bases). The CDR3 is 16 amino acids. Germline CDR1 and CDR2: LNHDA and SQIVND (reference sequence). The V and J ends lost 1 base and 0 bases respectively, with 13 bases between them. In nucleotides, the CDR3 is TGTGCCAGTAGTATAGGGGGCCCACTGAGCTCCTACGAGCAGTACTTC. Residues: CASSIGGPLSSYEQYF. Drawing the rest from reference TRBV19 and TRBJ2-7, the complete variable domain is DGGITQSPKYLFRKEGQNVTLSCEQNLNHDAMYWYRQDPGQGLRLIYYSQIVNDFQKGDIAEGYSVSREKKESFPLTVTSAQKNPTAFYLCASSIGGPLSSYEQYFGPGTRLTVT.

The chain has TRBV5-1 and TRBJ2-3, with 8 bases fitting TRBD1. The CDR3 consists of 14 residues. The V and J ends lost 4 bases and 5 bases, in that order; junction bases with no gene match: 6. The germline CDR1 and CDR2 sequences are SGHRS and YFSETQ. The CDR3 DNA follows: TGCGCCAGCAGCCCCGACAGGGGTGGAGATACGCAGTATTTT. Its translation: CASSPDRGGDTQYF. Based on the CDR3 plus reference TRBV5-1 and TRBJ2-3, the full variable domain is KAGVTQTPRYLIKTRGQQVTLSCSPISGHRSVSWYQQTPGQGLQFLFEYFSETQRNKGNFPGRFSGRQFSNSRSEMNVSTLELGDSALYLCASSPDRGGDTQYFGPGTRLTVL.

The V and J genes are TRBV5-1 and TRBJ2-1; TRBD1 matches at 7 bases. V lost 3 bases to trimming and J lost 2 bases; unmatched junction nucleotides: 5. The CDR3 extends over 15 amino acids. Germline V CDR1 and CDR2: SGHRS, YFSETQ. For the CDR3, the DNA is TGCGCCAGCAGCTCTACCGGGACAGCCTACAATGAGCAGTTCTTC. Translating gives CASSSTGTAYNEQFF.

This clone was picked up a small number of times. This CDR3 is CASSYSEGTAEAFF. The CDR3 DNA is TGTGCCAGCAGTTACTCGGAGGGGACCGCTGAAGCTTTCTTT. The rearrangement links TRBV6-5 to TRBJ1-1; tentative D call: TRBD1 (5 bases). The CDR3 covers 14 residues. CDR1 is MNHEY, CDR2 SVGAGI, per germline. The germline V and J ends were trimmed by 0 bases and 6 bases, with 11 bases remaining between them.

The genes are TRBV6-5 and TRBJ2-3; tentative D call: TRBD2 (5 bases). The CDR3 spans 16 residues. V dropped 0 bases and J dropped 2 bases, with 12 bases sitting between them. The germline V gene has CDR1 MNHEY and CDR2 SVGAGI. CDR3 DNA sequence: TGTGCCAGCAGTTACTCGAGCCCGGGGTCCACAGATACGCAGTATTTT. It codes for CASSYSSPGSTDTQYF.

This clone was seen a single time. J is TRBJ1-5 and V is TRBV18; 7 positions agree with TRBD1. Germline CDR1 KGHSH, CDR2 LQKENI. This CDR3 region has 15 residues. V shed 6 bases, J shed 6 bases, and the junction held 11 bases outside the gene matches. CDR3 DNA sequence: TGTGCCAGCTCGGAGGGGGCAGGGCGGTTTCAGCCCCAGCATTTT. This encodes CASSEGAGRFQPQHF.

V usage is TRBV30 and J usage is TRBJ2-7; unclear D gene. Trimming removed 7 bases at V and 6 bases at J, with 16 bases between. CDR1 GTSNPN and CDR2 SVGIG come from the germline V gene (reference sequence). The length of the CDR3 is 12 residues. This chain's CDR3 is CASTRVNGEQYV. In nucleotides, the CDR3 is TGTGCCTCAACCCGGGTCAACGGCGAGCAGTACGTC.

The chain employs TRBV7-2 and TRBJ2-2; 10 bases match TRBD1. Per germline, CDR1 SGHTA and CDR2 FQGNSA. The length of the CDR3 is 16 residues. With 1 base clipped from V and 7 bases from J, the junction kept 6 bases outside the gene matches. CDR3 bases: TGTGCCAGCAGCTTAGACGGGACAGGGGTAATCGGGGAGCTGTTTTTT. The encoded protein is CASSLDGTGVIGELFF.

The chain joins TRBV29-1 to TRBJ2-1; tentatively, D is TRBD2 (6 bases). V was cut by 4 bases and J by 7 bases, with 14 bases left in between. The CDR3 runs 13 residues. Germline CDR1 and CDR2: SQVTM and ANQGSEA. In DNA form, the CDR3 reads TGCAGCGTTGTTAGGGTTCGGGGGAATGAGCAGTTCTTC. Protein: CSVVRVRGNEQFF.

This sequence joins TRBV5-6 and TRBJ1-5; D not certain. CDR1 and CDR2 from the germline V gene are SGHDT and YYEEEE. This CDR3 contains 15 residues. Trimming took off 1 base at V and 0 bases at J, with 8 bases between the two ends. The CDR3 here is CASSLTEYSNQPQHF. In DNA form, the CDR3 reads TGTGCCAGCAGCTTGACAGAGTATAGCAATCAGCCCCAGCATTTT. The complete variable domain, with remaining parts taken from reference TRBV5-6 and TRBJ1-5, reads DAGVTQSPTHLIKTRGQQVTLRCSPKSGHDTVSWYQQALGQGPQFIFQYYEEEERQRGNFPDRFSGHQFPNYSSELNVNALLLGDSALYLCASSLTEYSNQPQHFGDGTRLSIL.

Comments on this clone: At the DNA level, this CDR3 is encoded by other sequences in the same sample as well. The V and J genes are TRBV28 and TRBJ1-2; 8 bases fit TRBD1. This CDR3 spans 13 amino acids. J gave up 3 bases and V 6 bases, and 3 bases lay outside the gene matches. Germline-derived CDR1 and CDR2 are MDHEN and SYDVKM. As DNA, the CDR3 is TGTGCCAGCAGCTGGGGACAGGACTATGGCTACACCTTC. Translating it yields CASSWGQDYGYTF.

The chain combines TRBV5-1 with TRBJ2-3; 9 positions match TRBD1. V trimming: 6 bases; J trimming: 6 bases; junction bases outside the gene matches: 5. Germline-derived CDR1 and CDR2 are SGHRS and YFSETQ. The CDR3 extends over 13 amino acids. The CDR3 DNA follows: TGCGCCAGCACGAAACAGGGGGCGGATACGCAGTATTTT. This translates into CASTKQGADTQYF. Supplemented by reference TRBV5-1 and TRBJ2-3, the full variable domain reads KAGVTQTPRYLIKTRGQQVTLSCSPISGHRSVSWYQQTPGQGLQFLFEYFSETQRNKGNFPGRFSGRQFSNSRSEMNVSTLELGDSALYLCASTKQGADTQYFGPGTRLTVL.

This clone has just one count. V gene TRBV9 combines with J gene TRBJ2-7; 11 nucleotides agree with TRBD2. Trimming at V came to 4 bases and at J to 5 bases, leaving 11 bases not matched to a gene. The CDR3 has 16 amino acids. Germline CDR1 and CDR2: SGDLS and YYNGEE. The CDR3 reads CASSPRLAGSINEQYF. CDR3 coding DNA: TGTGCCAGCAGCCCAAGACTAGCGGGATCGATTAACGAGCAGTACTTC.

The chain joins TRBV18 to TRBJ1-3; 7 positions agree with TRBD1. This CDR3 contains 17 residues. Unmatched junction bases numbered 9, after V lost 0 bases and J lost 4 bases. CDR1 is KGHSH and CDR2 is LQKENI in the germline V gene. CDR3 coding DNA: TGTGCCAGCTCACCACCCCAGGGGGGATCGTTCGGAAACACCATATATTTT. Amino acids: CASSPPQGGSFGNTIYF.

The chain uses TRBV7-2 and TRBJ2-3; TRBD2 might be the D (6 bases). CDR1 is SGHTA, CDR2 FQGNSA, per germline. This CDR3 has 14 residues. The V gene lost 2 bases and the J gene lost 7 bases, with 13 bases spanning the gap. DNA for the CDR3: TGTGCCAGCAGCTTAAGGCTAGCGAGATATACGCAGTATTTT. It yields the protein CASSLRLARYTQYF.

The J gene is TRBJ2-4, the V gene TRBV4-1; TRBD1 matches at 9 bases. V trimming: 6 bases; J trimming: 2 bases; junction bases outside the gene matches: 8. This CDR3 contains 16 residues. In germline, CDR1 is MGHRA, CDR2 YSYEKL. CDR3 DNA: TGCGCCAGCAGTCTTCAGACAGGGGGAACCAAAAACATTCAGTACTTC. Translating gives CASSLQTGGTKNIQYF.